Presented here are 6 T cell receptor beta chains from one specimen sequenced in a study of Graves' ophthalmopathy and Graves' hyperthyroidism. RNA transcripts were the source from which TCR beta CDR3 regions were amplified. A first-round RT-PCR used HTBI primers, followed by a second-round multiplex PCR. Each CDR3 protein is one row after TCRdb ran MiXCR on the multiplex PCR reads. The sample holds about 380,000 distinct CDR3 sequences, 15% seen once. The sequenced sample was peripheral blood. The receptors shown here come from a woman between 18 and 29 years old with stable Graves' hyperthyroidism.

This clonotype was seen ten or more times. The rearrangement links TRBV6-1 to TRBJ1-1, with TRBD1 matching over 7 bases. Unmatched junction bases numbered 2, after V lost 4 bases and J lost 3 bases. The CDR3 runs to 13 residues. Per the germline V gene, CDR1 is MNHNS and CDR2 is SASEGT. CDR3 protein: CASSATGDTEAFF. CDR3 coding DNA: TGTGCCAGCAGTGCCACAGGGGACACTGAAGCTTTCTTT.

Only a few counts were recorded for this clonotype. Germline and junction disagree at one end, which may indicate a read error. The chain has TRBV18 and TRBJ1-1; D possibly corresponds to TRBD1 (5 bases). Germline loops: CDR1 KGHSH, CDR2 LQKENI. CDR3 length: 12 residues. CDR3 nucleotide sequence: TGTGCCAGCTCTCCCGGGGGGACTGAAGCTTCCTTT. It translates to CASSPGGTEASF.

At least ten counts were recorded for this clonotype. The chain uses TRBV11-2 and TRBJ2-7, with 7 bases lining up with TRBD1. In germline, CDR1 is SGHAT, CDR2 FQNNGV. The CDR3 is 19 residues long. The ends lost 0 bases at V and 1 base at J; junction bases unmatched: 15. CDR3 residues: CASSLDGAKQGRVSYEQYF. The CDR3 nucleotides read TGTGCCAGCAGCTTAGATGGGGCCAAACAGGGGCGAGTTTCCTACGAGCAGTACTTC.

The chain is built from TRBV7-6 and TRBJ2-5, with D possibly TRBD2 on 5 matching bases. Deletions cut 2 bases from V and 1 base from J, with 8 bases between. Germline V CDR1 and CDR2: SGHVS, FNYEAQ. This CDR3 is 14 amino acids long. CDR3 nucleotide sequence: TGTGCCAGCAGCTTACGTCTAGCCCAAGAGACCCAGTACTTC. Encoded protein: CASSLRLAQETQYF.

This clonotype was found many times. The chain has TRBV18 and TRBJ2-2; D remains unclear. The CDR3 is 13 amino acids. Germline CDR1 reads KGHSH; CDR2 reads LQKENI. The V gene lost 3 bases and the J gene lost 0 bases, with 2 bases spanning the gap. The CDR3 nucleotides read TGTGCCAGCTCACCGCCGAACACCGGGGAGCTGTTTTTT. Residues: CASSPPNTGELFF.

J is TRBJ1-1 and V is TRBV5-4, with D unclear. The CDR3 runs to 15 residues. The V end was cut by 5 bases, the J end by 1 base, with 15 bases between. From germline, CDR1 is SGHNT and CDR2 YYREEE (reference sequence). The CDR3 spells CASSSSRGGNTEAFF. CDR3 DNA: TGTGCCAGCAGTTCCTCTCGGGGAGGGAACACTGAAGCTTTCTTT.